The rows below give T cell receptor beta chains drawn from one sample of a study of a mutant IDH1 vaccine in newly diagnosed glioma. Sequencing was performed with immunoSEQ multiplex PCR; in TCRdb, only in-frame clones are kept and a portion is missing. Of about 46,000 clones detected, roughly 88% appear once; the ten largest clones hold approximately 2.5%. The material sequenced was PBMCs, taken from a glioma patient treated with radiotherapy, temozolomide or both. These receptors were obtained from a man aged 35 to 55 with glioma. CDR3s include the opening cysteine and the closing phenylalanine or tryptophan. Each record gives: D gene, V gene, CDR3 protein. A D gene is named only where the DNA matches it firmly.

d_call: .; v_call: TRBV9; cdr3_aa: CASSATVGVNEQFF
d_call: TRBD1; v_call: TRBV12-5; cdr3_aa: CASGCGTESGNTIYF
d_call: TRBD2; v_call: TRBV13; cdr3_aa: CASSLELRLAGGPLMEQYF
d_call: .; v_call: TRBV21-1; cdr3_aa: CASSKGSGGVGQPQHF
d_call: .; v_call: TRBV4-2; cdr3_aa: CASSQVGDSAGTGELFF
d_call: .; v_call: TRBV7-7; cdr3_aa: CASSPVKGYEQYF
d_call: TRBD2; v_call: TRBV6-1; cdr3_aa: CASSEDREGYEQYF
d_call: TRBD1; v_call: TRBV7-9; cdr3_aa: CASSLGQGGQPQHF
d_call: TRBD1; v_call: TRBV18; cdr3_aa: CASSPGQGQEKLFF
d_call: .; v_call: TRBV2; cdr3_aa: CASREAGTLNRAEAFF
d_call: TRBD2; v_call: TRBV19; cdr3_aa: CASSIGLAGTGELFF
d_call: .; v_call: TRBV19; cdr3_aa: CASSDGQGYDTQYF
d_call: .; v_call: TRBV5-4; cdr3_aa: CASSPVLGNTEAFF
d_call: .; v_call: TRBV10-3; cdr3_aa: CAISESTRETQYF
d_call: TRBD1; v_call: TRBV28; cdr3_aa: CASRDRVGQPQHF
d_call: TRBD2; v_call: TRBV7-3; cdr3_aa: CASSLSAGLAGGEQFF
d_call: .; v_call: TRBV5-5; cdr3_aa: CASSLKGRETQYF
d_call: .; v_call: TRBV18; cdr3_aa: CASSLAVVTNINTGELFF
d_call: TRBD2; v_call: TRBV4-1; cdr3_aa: CASSQGSGGSTDTQYF
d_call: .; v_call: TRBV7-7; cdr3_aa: CASSLDLTSDEQYF
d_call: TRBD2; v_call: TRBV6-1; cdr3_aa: CASSVLRGLASGRSGELFF
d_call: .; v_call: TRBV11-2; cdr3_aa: CASSLEPAGYGYTF
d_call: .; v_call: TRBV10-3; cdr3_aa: CAISTREDTEAFF
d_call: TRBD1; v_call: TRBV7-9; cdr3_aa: CASSSSGSGGARGYTF
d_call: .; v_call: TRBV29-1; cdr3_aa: CSVEDARRGGYTF
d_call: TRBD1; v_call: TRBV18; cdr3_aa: CASSPGQGINYGYTF
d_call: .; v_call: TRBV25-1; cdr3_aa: CASSGGRGEQYF
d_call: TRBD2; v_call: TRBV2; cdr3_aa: CASSAGTSGEQYF
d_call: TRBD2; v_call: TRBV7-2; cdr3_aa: CASSASGRGFTDTQYF
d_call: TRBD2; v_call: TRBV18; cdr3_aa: CASSPWTSGRQETQYF
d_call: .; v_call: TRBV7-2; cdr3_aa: CASSLVLDTNYEQYF
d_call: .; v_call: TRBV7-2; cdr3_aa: CASSPSGANYGYTF
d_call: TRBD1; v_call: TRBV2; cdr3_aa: CASREGTGRLNEKLFF
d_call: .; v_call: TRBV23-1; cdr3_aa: CASSQSWGGNTEAFF
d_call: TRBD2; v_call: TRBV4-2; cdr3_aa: CASSQESSGSSSYNEQFF
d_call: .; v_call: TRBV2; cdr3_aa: CASSGTPVGTEAFF